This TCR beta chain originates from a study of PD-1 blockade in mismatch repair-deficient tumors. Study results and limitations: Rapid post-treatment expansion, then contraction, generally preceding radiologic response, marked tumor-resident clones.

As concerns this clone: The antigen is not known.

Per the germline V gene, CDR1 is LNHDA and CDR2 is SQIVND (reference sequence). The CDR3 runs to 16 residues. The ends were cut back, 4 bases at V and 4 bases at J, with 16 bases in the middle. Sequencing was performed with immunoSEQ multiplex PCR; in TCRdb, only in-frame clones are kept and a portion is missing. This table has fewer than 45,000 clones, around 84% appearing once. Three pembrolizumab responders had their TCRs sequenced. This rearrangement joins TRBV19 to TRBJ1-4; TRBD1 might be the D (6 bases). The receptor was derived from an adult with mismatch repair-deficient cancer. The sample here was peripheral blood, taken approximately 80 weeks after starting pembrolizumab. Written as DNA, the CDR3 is TGTGCCAGTAGTACCCTGGGACAACCCGATAATGAAAAACTGTTTTTT. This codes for CASSTLGQPDNEKLFF.